The 2 T cell receptor beta chains reported below all come from one sample, sequenced in a study of blood T cells in healthy people across ages. Then a second PCR, running roughly 6 to 11 cycles, was carried out with a sample-barcoded 5' primer and a J-beta primer mix. TCRdb re-analysed the 5' RACE reads in MiXCR, keeping a single row per CDR3 protein. Here the sample spans 700,000 or so distinct CDR3 sequences, roughly 20% being singletons. Specimen: blood. The receptors here all came from a man between 65 and 85 years old in good health.

This clonotype was seen a handful of times. The gene calls are TRBV27 and TRBJ2-5; D is perhaps TRBD1 or TRBD2 (5 bases each). The germline V gene encodes CDR1 MNHEY and CDR2 SMNVEV (reference sequence). V lost 5 bases and J 0 bases, leaving 10 bases between the germline ends. CDR3 size: 14 residues. This CDR3 is CASSRRDDQETQYF. As DNA, the CDR3 is TGTGCCAGCAGTCGACGGGACGACCAAGAGACCCAGTACTTC.

The rearrangement joins TRBV13 to TRBJ2-1, with 9 bases fitting TRBD1. From germline, CDR1 is PRHDT and CDR2 FYEKMQ (reference sequence). The J segment lost 6 bases and the V segment lost 3 bases, leaving 6 bases of the junction unmatched. This CDR3 spans 15 amino acids. CDR3 sequence reads: CASSLTGTGPNEQFF. The CDR3 region has the DNA TGTGCCAGCAGCTTGACCGGGACAGGGCCCAATGAGCAGTTCTTC.